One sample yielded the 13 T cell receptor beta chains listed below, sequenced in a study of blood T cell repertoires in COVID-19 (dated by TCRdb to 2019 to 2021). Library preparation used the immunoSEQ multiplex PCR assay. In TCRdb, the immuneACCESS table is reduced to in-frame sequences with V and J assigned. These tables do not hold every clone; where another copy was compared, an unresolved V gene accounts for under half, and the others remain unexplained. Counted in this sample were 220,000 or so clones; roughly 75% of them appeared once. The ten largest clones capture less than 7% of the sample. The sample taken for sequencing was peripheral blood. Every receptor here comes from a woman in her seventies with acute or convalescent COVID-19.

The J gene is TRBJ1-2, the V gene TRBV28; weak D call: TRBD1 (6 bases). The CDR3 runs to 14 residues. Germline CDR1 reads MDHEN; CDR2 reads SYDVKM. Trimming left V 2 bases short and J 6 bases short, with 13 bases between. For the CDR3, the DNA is TGTGCCAGCAGTTTAAGGGGGGGAACGGATGGCTACACCTTC. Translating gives CASSLRGGTDGYTF.

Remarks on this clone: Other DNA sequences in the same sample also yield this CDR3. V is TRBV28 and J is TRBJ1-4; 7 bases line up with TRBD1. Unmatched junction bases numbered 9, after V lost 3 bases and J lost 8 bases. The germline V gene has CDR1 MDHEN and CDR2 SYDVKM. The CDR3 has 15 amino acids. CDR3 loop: CASSFPGQGGEKLFF. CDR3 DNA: TGTGCCAGCAGTTTCCCGGGGCAGGGGGGAGAAAAACTGTTTTTT.

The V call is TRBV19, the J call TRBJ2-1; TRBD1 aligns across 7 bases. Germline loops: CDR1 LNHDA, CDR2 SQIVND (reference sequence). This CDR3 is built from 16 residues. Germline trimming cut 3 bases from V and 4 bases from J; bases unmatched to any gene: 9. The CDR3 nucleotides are TGTGCCAGTAGTATGAACACAGGGGCAGGGTACAATGAGCAGTTCTTC. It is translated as CASSMNTGAGYNEQFF.

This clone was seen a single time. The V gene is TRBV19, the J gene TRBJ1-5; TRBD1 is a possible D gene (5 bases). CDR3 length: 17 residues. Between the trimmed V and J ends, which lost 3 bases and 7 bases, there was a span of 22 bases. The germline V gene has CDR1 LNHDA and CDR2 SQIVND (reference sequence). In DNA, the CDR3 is TGTGCCAGTAGTATCATCGGGGGATTTGGGGTTGGGCAGCCCCAGCATTTT. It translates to CASSIIGGFGVGQPQHF. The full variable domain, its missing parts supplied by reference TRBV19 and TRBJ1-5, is DGGITQSPKYLFRKEGQNVTLSCEQNLNHDAMYWYRQDPGQGLRLIYYSQIVNDFQKGDIAEGYSVSREKKESFPLTVTSAQKNPTAFYLCASSIIGGFGVGQPQHFGDGTRLSIL.

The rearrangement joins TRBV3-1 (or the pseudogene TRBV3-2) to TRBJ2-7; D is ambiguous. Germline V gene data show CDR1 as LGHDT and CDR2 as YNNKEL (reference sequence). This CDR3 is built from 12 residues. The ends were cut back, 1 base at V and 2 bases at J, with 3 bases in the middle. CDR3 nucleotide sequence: TGTGCCAGCAGCCAAGCAACCTACGAGCAGTACTTC. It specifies CASSQATYEQYF.

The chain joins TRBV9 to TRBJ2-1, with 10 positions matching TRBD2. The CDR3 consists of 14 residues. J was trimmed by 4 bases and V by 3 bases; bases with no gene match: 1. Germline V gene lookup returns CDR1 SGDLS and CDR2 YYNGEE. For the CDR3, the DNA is TGTGCCAGCAGCGGGACTAGCGGTTACAATGAGCAGTTCTTC. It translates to CASSGTSGYNEQFF.

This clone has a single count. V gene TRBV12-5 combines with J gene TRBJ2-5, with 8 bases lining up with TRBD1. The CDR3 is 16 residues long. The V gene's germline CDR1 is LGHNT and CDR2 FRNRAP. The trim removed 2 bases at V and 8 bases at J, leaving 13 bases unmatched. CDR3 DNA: TGTGCTAGTGGTTTGTTGGCAGGGGGCGGCCCACCCACCCAGTACTTC. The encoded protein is CASGLLAGGGPPTQYF.

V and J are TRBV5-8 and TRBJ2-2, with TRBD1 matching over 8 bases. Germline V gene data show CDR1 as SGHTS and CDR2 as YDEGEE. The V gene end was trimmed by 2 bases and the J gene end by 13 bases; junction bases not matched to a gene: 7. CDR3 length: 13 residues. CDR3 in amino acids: CASSLNGQGWLFF. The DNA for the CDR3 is TGTGCCAGCAGCTTAAACGGACAGGGCTGGCTGTTTTTT.

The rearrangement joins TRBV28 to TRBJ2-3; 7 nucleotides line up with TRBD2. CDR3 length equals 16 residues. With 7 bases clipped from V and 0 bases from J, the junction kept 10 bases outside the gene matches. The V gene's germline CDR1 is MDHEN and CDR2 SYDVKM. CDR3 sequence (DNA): TGTGCCAGCACCCCCGGGGGGTTTCCTAGCACAGATACGCAGTATTTT. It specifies CASTPGGFPSTDTQYF.

CDR3 DNA sequence: TGCGCCAGCAGCTTGGGAACGGGCGGGAGATATAATGAGCAGTTCTTC. Amino acids: CASSLGTGGRYNEQFF. V and J are TRBV5-1 and TRBJ2-1; 7 positions agree with TRBD2. V was clipped by 0 bases and J by 7 bases; unmatched bases: 10. Germline CDR1 SGHRS, CDR2 YFSETQ. The CDR3 contains 16 residues.

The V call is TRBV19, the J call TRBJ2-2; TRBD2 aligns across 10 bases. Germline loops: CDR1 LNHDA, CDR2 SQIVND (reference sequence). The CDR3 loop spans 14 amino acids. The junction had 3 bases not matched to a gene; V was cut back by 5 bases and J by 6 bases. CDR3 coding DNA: TGTGCCAGTAGTTTTCTAGCGGGAGCCGGGGAGCTGTTTTTT. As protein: CASSFLAGAGELFF.

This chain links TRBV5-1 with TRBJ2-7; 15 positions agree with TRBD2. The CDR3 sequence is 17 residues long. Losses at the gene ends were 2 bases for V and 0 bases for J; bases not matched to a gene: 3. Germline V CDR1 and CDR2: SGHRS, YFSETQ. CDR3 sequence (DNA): TGCGCCAGCAGCTTTGGGACTAGCGGGAGGATCTCCTACGAGCAGTACTTC. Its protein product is CASSFGTSGRISYEQYF.

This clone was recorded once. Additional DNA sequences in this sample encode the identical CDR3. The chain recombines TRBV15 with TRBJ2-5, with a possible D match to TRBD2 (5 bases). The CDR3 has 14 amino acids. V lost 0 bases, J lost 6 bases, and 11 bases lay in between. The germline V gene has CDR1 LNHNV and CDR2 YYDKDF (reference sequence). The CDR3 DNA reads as TGTGCCACCAGCAGAGATGGGGAGTTGAAGACCCAGTACTTC. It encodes CATSRDGELKTQYF.